The following is a T cell receptor (beta chain) sequence with its context. The data were obtained in a study of blood T cell repertoires in COVID-19. Study in general: Samples taken during acute and convalescent COVID-19 were collected in the United States, Italy and Spain. Sources were T cells, B-cell-depleted T cells, or PBMCs; the material itself was cDNA or gDNA.

This CDR3 region has 18 residues. Looked up from germline, CDR1 is MDHEN and CDR2 is SYDVKM. V was pared by 3 bases and J by 2 bases, with 14 bases of the junction left unmatched. As processed by the authors: Amplifying reference gene primers gave estimates of nucleated cell counts. Assay: immunoSEQ multiplex PCR; the TCRdb copy retains only in-frame clones and omits some. The V and J calls and clone size are taken from that table; D and trimming were inferred from the DNA. This sample yields under 500,000 clones, of which around 88% are seen a single time; roughly 4% belongs to the top ten. The clonotype originates from a woman younger than 45 with acute or convalescent COVID-19. The sequencing input was peripheral blood. The J gene is TRBJ2-7, the V gene TRBV28, with TRBD1 matching over 9 bases. The CDR3 coding sequence is TGTGCCAGCAGTTTTTATGATCCGGGAGGACAGGGGCCCTACGAGCAGTACTTC. It specifies CASSFYDPGGQGPYEQYF. The whole variable domain, remainder taken from reference TRBV28 and TRBJ2-7, is DVKVTQSSRYLVKRTGEKVFLECVQDMDHENMFWYRQDPGLGLRLIYFSYDVKMKEKGDIPEGYSVSREKKERFSLILESASTNQTSMYLCASSFYDPGGQGPYEQYFGPGTRLTVT.